This TCR beta chain originates from a study of T cell responses to AZD1222 COVID-19 vaccine. Study results and limitations: Spike-specific TCR breadth and depth both grew after two AZD1222 doses. Donors, mostly white British, included more females; clonal diversity was possibly underestimated. Targets within unmutated variant regions were reportedly found for nearly half of spike-specific TCRs. Of the AZD1222 recipients, only five to seven were seropositive at baseline.

Germline V lookup: CDR1 SGHDN, CDR2 FVKESK. The CDR3 spans 13 residues. Profiling relied on immunoSEQ multiplex PCR, and the TCRdb table lists in-frame clones only, not all of them. This sample yields approximately 140,000 clones, of which 90% to 95% are seen a single time; more than 0.85% belongs to the top ten. In regard to this clone: Its cognate antigen is unknown.

The source material was peripheral blood, sampled on day 0 of MenACWY control vaccination. This sequence originates from an adult in good health. The chain employs TRBV14 and TRBJ1-1; D is perhaps TRBD1 (5 bases). The CDR3 nucleotides are TGTGCTTCTCAGGGTACGATGAACACTGAAGCTTTCTTT. Its translation is CASQGTMNTEAFF. Full variable domain (remainder filled in from reference TRBV14 and TRBJ1-1): EAGVTQFPSHSVIEKGQTVTLRCDPISGHDNLYWYRRVMGKEIKFLLHFVKESKQDESGMPNNRFLAERTGGTYSTLKVQPAELEDSGVYFCASQGTMNTEAFFGQGTRLTVV.